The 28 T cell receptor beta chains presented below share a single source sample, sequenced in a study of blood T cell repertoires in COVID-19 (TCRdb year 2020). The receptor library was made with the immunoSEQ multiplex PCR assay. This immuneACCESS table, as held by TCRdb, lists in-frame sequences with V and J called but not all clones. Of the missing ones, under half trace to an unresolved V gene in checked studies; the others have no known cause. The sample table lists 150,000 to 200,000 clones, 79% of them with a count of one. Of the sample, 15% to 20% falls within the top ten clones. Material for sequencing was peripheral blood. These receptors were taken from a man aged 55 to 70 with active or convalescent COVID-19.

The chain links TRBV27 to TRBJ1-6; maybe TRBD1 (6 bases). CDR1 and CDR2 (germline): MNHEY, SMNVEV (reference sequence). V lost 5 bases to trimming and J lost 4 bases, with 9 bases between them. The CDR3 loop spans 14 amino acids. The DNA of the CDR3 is TGTGCCAGCAGTATCAGGGGTTATAATTCACCCCTCCACTTT. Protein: CASSIRGYNSPLHF.

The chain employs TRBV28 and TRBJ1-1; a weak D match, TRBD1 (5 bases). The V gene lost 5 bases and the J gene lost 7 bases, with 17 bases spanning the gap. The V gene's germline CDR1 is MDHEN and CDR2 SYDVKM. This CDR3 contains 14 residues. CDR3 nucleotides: TGTGCCAGCAGTCTATTGGGGGGAGCGGGTGAAGCTTTCTTT. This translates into CASSLLGGAGEAFF.

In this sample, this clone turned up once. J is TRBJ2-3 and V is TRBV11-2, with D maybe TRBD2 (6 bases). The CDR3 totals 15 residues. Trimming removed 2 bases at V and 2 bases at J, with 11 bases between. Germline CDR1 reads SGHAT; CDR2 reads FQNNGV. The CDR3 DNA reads TGTGCCAGCAGCTTATTGGGACTTGTCACAGATACGCAGTATTTT. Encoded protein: CASSLLGLVTDTQYF.

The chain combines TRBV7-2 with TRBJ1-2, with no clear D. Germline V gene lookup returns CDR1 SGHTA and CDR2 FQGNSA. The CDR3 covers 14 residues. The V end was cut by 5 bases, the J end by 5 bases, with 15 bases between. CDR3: CASSLEPGKYGYTF. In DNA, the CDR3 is TGTGCCAGCAGCCTAGAGCCGGGGAAGTATGGCTACACCTTC.

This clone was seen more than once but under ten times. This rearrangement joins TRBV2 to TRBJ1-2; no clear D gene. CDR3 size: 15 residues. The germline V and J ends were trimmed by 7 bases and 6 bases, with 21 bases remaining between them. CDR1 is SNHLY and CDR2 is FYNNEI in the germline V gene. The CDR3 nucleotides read TGTGCCAGCACCAGGCGGGCGGTGAGTGGCGATGGCTACACCTTC. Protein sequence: CASTRRAVSGDGYTF.

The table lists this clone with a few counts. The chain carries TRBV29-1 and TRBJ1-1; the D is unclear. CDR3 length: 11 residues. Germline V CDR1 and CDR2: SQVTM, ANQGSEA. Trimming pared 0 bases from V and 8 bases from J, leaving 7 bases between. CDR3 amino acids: CSVEETREAFF. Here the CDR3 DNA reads TGCAGCGTTGAAGAGACAAGAGAAGCTTTCTTT.

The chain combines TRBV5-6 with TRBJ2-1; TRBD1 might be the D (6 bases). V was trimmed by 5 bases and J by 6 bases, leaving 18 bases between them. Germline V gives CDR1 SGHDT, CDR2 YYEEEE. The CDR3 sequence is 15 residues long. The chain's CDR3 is CASSSPGALLNEQFF. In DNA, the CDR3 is TGTGCCAGCAGTTCCCCAGGGGCCCTCCTCAATGAGCAGTTCTTC.

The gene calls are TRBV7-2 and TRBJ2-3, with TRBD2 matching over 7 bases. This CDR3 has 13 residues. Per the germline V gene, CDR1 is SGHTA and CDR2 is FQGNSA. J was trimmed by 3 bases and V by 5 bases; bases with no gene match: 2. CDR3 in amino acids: CASSLGGTDTQYF. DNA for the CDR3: TGTGCCAGCAGCCTGGGGGGGACAGATACGCAGTATTTT.

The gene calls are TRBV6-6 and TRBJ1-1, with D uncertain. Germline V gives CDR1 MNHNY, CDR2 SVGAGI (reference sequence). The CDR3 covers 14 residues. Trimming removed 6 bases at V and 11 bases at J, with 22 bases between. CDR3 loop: CASRYRTGFPEAFF. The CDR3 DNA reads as TGTGCCAGCAGGTACCGAACGGGATTCCCCGAGGCTTTCTTT.

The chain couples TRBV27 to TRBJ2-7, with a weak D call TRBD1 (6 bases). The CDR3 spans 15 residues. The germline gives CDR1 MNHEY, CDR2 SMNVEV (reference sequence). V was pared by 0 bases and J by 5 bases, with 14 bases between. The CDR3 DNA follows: TGTGCCAGCAGTTTATCCAGGGGCTGGAGAGACGAGCAGTACTTC. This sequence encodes CASSLSRGWRDEQYF.

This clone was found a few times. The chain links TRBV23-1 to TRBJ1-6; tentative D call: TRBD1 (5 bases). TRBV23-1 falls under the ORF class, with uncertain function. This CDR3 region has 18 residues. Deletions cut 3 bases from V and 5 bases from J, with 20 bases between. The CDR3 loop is CASSHQRERQRNNSPLHF. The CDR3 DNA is TGCGCCAGCAGTCATCAACGAGAGAGACAGCGAAATAATTCACCCCTCCACTTT.

The CDR3: CASSQEHTGGQPQHF. As DNA, the CDR3 is TGTGCCAGCAGCCAAGAGCATACAGGCGGACAGCCCCAGCATTTT. This chain uses TRBV4-2 with TRBJ1-5; D perhaps matches TRBD1 (5 bases). Germline V gene lookup returns CDR1 LGHNA and CDR2 YNFKEQ. This CDR3 comprises 15 residues. Trimming took off 0 bases at V and 7 bases at J, with 13 bases between the two ends.

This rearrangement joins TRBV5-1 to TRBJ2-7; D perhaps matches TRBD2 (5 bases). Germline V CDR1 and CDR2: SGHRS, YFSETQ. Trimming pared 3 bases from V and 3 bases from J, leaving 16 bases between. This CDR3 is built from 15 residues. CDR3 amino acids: CASSSLRGSDYEQYF. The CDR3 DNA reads TGCGCCAGCAGCTCCCTACGCGGGTCGGACTACGAGCAGTACTTC.

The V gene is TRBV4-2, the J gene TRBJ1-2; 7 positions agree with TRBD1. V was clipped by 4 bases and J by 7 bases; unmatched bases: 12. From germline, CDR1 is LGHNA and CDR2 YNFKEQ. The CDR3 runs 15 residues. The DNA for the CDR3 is TGTGCCAGCAGCCCTCGGGGTCCCGAGGGGGCTGGCTACACCTTC. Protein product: CASSPRGPEGAGYTF.

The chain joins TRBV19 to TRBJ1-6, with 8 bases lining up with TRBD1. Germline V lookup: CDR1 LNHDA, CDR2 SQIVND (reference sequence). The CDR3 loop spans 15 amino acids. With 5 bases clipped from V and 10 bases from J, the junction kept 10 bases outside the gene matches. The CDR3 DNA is TGTGCCAGTAGTCGTCAGGGGGCGCGTGGGTCACCCCTCCACTTT. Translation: CASSRQGARGSPLHF.

The CDR3 spells CASSLGQTNEKLFF. In DNA, the CDR3 is TGTGCCAGCAGCTTAGGACAGACTAATGAAAAACTGTTTTTT. The chain is built from TRBV7-2 and TRBJ1-4; weak D call: TRBD1 (5 bases). Germline-derived CDR1 and CDR2 are SGHTA and FQGNSA. CDR3 size: 14 residues. V was shortened by 1 base and J by 2 bases, with 5 bases between the two germline ends.

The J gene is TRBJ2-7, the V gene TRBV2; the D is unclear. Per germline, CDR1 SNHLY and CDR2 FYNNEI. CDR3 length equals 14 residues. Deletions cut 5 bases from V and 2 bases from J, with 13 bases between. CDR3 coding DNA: TGTGCCAGCAGTTTTGGGCCGCCGGCCTACGAGCAGTACTTC. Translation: CASSFGPPAYEQYF.

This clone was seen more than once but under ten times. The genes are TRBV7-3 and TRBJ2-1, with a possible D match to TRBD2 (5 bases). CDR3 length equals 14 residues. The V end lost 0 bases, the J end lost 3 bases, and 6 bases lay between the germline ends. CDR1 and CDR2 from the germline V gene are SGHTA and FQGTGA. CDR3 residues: CASSLTGSYNEQFF. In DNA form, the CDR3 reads TGTGCCAGCAGCTTAACAGGGAGCTACAATGAGCAGTTCTTC.

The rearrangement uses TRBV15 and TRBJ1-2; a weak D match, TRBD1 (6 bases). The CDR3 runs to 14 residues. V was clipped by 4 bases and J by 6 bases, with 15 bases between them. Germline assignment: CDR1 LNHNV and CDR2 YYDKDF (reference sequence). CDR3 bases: TGTGCCACCAGCACTGAGGGACACCAAGATGGCTACACCTTC. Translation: CATSTEGHQDGYTF. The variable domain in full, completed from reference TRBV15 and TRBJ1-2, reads DAMVIQNPRYQVTQFGKPVTLSCSQTLNHNVMYWYQQKSSQAPKLLFHYYDKDFNNEADTPDNFQSRRPNTSFCFLDIRSPGLGDTAMYLCATSTEGHQDGYTFGSGTRLTVV.

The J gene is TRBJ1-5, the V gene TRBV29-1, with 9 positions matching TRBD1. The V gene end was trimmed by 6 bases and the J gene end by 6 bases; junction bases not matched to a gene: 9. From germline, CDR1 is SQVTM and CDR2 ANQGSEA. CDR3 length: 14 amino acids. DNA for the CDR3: TGCAGCGTGGATACAGGGGGCGCGGGTCAGCCCCAGCATTTT. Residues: CSVDTGGAGQPQHF.

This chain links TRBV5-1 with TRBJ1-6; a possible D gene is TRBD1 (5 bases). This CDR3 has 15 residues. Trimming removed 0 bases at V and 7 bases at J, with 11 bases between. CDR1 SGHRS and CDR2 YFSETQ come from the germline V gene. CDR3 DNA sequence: TGCGCCAGCAGCTTGGGACGACAGTCGAATTCACCCCTCCACTTT. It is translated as CASSLGRQSNSPLHF.

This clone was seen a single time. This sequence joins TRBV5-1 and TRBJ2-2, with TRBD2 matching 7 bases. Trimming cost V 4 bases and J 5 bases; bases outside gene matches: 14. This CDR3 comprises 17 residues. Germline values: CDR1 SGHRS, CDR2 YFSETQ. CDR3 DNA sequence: TGCGCCAGCAGCCCCGGGCGGACTAGTTCGGGGACCGGGGAGCTGTTTTTT. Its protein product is CASSPGRTSSGTGELFF. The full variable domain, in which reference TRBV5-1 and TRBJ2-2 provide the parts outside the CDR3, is KAGVTQTPRYLIKTRGQQVTLSCSPISGHRSVSWYQQTPGQGLQFLFEYFSETQRNKGNFPGRFSGRQFSNSRSEMNVSTLELGDSALYLCASSPGRTSSGTGELFFGEGSRLTVL.

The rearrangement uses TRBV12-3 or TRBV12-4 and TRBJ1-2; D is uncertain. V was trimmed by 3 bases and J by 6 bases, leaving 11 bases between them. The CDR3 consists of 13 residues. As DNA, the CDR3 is TGTGCCAGCAGTTTGGCCTGGAGAGATGGCTACACCTTC. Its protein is CASSLAWRDGYTF.

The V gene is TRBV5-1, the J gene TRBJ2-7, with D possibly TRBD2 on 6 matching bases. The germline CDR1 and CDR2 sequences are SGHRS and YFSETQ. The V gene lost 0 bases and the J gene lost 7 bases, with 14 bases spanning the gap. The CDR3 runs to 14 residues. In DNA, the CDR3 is TGCGCCAGCAGCTTGGGCGGGAAGGAGGGGGAGCAGTACTTC. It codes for CASSLGGKEGEQYF. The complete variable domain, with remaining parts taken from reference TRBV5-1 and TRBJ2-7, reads KAGVTQTPRYLIKTRGQQVTLSCSPISGHRSVSWYQQTPGQGLQFLFEYFSETQRNKGNFPGRFSGRQFSNSRSEMNVSTLELGDSALYLCASSLGGKEGEQYFGPGTRLTVT.

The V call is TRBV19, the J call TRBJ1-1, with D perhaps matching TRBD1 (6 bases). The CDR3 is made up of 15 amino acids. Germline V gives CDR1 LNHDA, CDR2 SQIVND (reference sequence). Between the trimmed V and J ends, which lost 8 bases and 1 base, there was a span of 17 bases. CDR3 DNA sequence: TGTGCCAGTGGGCCGTGGGGGCGGCCGAACACTGAAGCTTTCTTT. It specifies CASGPWGRPNTEAFF.

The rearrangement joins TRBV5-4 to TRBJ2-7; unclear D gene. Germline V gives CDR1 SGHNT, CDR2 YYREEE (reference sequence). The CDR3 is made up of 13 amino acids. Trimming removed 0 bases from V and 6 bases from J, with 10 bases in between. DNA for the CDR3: TGTGCCAGCAGCTTGGATTGGGCCCGCGAGCAGTACTTC. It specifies CASSLDWAREQYF.

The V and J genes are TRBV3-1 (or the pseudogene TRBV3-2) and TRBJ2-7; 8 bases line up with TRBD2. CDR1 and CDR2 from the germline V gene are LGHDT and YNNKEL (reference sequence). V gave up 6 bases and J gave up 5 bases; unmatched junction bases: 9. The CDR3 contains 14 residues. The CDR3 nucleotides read TGTGCCAGCAGTCAACTAGCGGCCCTCAACGAGCAGTACTTC. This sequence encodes CASSQLAALNEQYF.

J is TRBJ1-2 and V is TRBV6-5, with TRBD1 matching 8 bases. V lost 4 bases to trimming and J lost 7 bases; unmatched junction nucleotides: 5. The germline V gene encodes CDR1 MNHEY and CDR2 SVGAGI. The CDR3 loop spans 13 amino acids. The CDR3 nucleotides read TGTGCCAGCAGTTCGTGGACAGGGAGTGGCTACACCTTC. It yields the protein CASSSWTGSGYTF.